This T cell receptor beta chain was observed in a study of spatial heterogeneity in lung cancer. In the study overall: Raw sequencing reads included, on average, more than ten appearances of each unique TCR and UMI combination.

TCRdb reprocessed the 5' RACE reads via MiXCR and lists one record per CDR3 protein. The sample yields about 38,000 distinct CDR3 sequences, roughly 5.6% seen once. This CDR3 contains 16 residues. The ends were cut back, 0 bases at V and 1 base at J, with 13 bases in the middle. Germline lookup yields CDR1 SGHTS and CDR2 YDEGEE. The time point here: sample taken at primary tumor resection. Whole RNA, which was extracted from tumor, nontumor lung tissue or frozen PBMC, was sequenced without any cell sorting. The chain has TRBV5-8 and TRBJ1-2, with D possibly matching TRBD1 (6 bases). The TCR sequence derives from a female donor with early-stage non-small cell lung cancer. Sequenced here: PBMCs, sampled at surgery. Here the CDR3 reads CASSLGEQGSNYGYTF. The CDR3 DNA reads TGTGCCAGCAGCTTGGGGGAACAGGGTAGTAACTATGGCTACACCTTC.